Given below is one TCR beta chain in context. Its antigen is unidentified. Here immunoSEQ multiplex PCR was the method, and the copy in TCRdb shows in-frame clones only, minus some. The sample includes some 120,000 clones, approximately 90% of them seen just once. These data belong to a study of cytomegalovirus exposure and HLA in healthy donors. Germline values: CDR1 SGHTA, CDR2 FQGTGA. V shed 1 base and J 0 bases; nucleotides not matched to a gene: 12. The CDR3 contains 20 residues. Findings and caveats of the study: The study labeled around 160 TCR beta chains cytomegalovirus-associated.

The clonotype comes from a woman under 30 in good health and CMV-seronegative. Sequenced sample: PBMCs. The chain links TRBV7-3 to TRBJ2-3; 11 positions agree with TRBD2. CDR3 sequence reads: CASSLRGGLAGGSSTDTQYF. The CDR3 nucleotides are TGTGCCAGCAGCTTAAGGGGTGGGCTAGCGGGGGGATCAAGCACAGATACGCAGTATTTT.